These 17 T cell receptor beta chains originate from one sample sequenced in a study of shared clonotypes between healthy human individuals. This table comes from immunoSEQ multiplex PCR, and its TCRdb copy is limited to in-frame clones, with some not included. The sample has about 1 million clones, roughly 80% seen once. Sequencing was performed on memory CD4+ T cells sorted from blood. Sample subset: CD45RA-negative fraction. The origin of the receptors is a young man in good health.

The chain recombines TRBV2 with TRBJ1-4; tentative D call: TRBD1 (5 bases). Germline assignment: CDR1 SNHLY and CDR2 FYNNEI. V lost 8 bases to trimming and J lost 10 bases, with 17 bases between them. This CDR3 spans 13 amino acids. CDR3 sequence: CASAGDQRGKLFF. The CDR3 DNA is TGTGCCAGCGCCGGGGACCAAAGGGGAAAACTGTTTTTT.

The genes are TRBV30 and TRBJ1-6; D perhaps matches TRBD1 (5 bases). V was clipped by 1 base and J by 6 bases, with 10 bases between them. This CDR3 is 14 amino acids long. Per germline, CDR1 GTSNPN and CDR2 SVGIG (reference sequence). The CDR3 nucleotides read TGTGCCTGGAGTGACCGACAGCCTAATTCACCCCTCCACTTT. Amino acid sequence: CAWSDRQPNSPLHF.

In nucleotides, the CDR3 is TGTGCCACCAGCCCCCAGAGGGGCAGGGGTGAGCAGTTCTTC. Amino acid sequence: CATSPQRGRGEQFF. The chain carries TRBV15 and TRBJ2-1; weak D call: TRBD1 (6 bases). Trimming took 5 bases from V and 9 from J, leaving 17 bases between them. Germline V gene sequence: CDR1 LNHNV, CDR2 YYDKDF (reference sequence). The CDR3 runs to 14 residues.

CDR3 loop: CASSLWGVGTDTQYF. In DNA form, the CDR3 reads TGCGCCAGCAGCTTGTGGGGTGTGGGCACAGATACGCAGTATTTT. This sequence joins TRBV5-1 and TRBJ2-3; D not resolved. This CDR3 region has 15 residues. With 1 base removed from V and 1 base from J, the gap between germline ends came to 10 bases. Germline CDR1 is SGHRS and CDR2 is YFSETQ. The complete variable domain, with remaining parts taken from reference TRBV5-1 and TRBJ2-3, reads KAGVTQTPRYLIKTRGQQVTLSCSPISGHRSVSWYQQTPGQGLQFLFEYFSETQRNKGNFPGRFSGRQFSNSRSEMNVSTLELGDSALYLCASSLWGVGTDTQYFGPGTRLTVL.

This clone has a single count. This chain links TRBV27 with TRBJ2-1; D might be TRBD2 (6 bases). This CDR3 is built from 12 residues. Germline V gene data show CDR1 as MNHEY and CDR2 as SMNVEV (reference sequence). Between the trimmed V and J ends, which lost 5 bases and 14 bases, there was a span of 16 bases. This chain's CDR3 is CASSPDGRGEFF. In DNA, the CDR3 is TGTGCCAGCAGTCCCGATGGGCGGGGAGAGTTCTTC.

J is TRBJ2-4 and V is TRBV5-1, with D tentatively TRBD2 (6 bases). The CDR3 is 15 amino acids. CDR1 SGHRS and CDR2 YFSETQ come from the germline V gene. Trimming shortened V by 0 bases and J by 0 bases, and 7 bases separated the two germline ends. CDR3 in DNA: TGCGCCAGCAGCTTGGGGGAGGTAGCCAAAAACATTCAGTACTTC. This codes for CASSLGEVAKNIQYF. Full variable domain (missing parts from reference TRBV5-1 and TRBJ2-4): KAGVTQTPRYLIKTRGQQVTLSCSPISGHRSVSWYQQTPGQGLQFLFEYFSETQRNKGNFPGRFSGRQFSNSRSEMNVSTLELGDSALYLCASSLGEVAKNIQYFGAGTRLSVL.

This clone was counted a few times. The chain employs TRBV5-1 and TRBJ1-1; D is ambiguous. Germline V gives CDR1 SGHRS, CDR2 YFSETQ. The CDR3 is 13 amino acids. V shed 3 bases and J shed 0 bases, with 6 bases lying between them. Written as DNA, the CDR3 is TGCGCCAGCAGCTCCCCAGTGAACACTGAAGCTTTCTTT. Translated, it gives CASSSPVNTEAFF.

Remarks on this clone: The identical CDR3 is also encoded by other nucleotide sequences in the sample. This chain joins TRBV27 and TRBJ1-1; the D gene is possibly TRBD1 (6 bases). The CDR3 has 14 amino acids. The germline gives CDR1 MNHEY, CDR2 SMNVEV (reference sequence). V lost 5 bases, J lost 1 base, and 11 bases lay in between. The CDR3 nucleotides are TGTGCCAGCAGTCCAAGGGGGGGGAACACTGAAGCTTTCTTT. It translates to CASSPRGGNTEAFF.

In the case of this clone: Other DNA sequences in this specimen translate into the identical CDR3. The DNA of the CDR3 is TGTGCCAGCAGCTTAGAGGGGGGCGGAAATCAGCCCCAGCATTTT. Translation gives CASSLEGGGNQPQHF. This rearrangement joins TRBV7-2 to TRBJ1-5, with TRBD1 as a possible D gene (6 bases). Trimming took off 1 base at V and 4 bases at J, with 11 bases between the two ends. The CDR3 has 15 residues. Germline V gene lookup returns CDR1 SGHTA and CDR2 FQGNSA.

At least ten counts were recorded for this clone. This CDR3 reads CASSISLVTGDYGYTF. The DNA for the CDR3 is TGTGCCAGTAGTATTTCCTTAGTGACAGGGGACTATGGCTACACCTTC. The J gene is TRBJ1-2, the V gene TRBV19; 8 bases match TRBD1. Germline V lookup: CDR1 LNHDA, CDR2 SQIVND (reference sequence). The CDR3 spans 16 residues. The J segment lost 3 bases and the V segment lost 3 bases, leaving 9 bases of the junction unmatched. The variable domain in full, with the rest retrieved from reference TRBV19 and TRBJ1-2, is DGGITQSPKYLFRKEGQNVTLSCEQNLNHDAMYWYRQDPGQGLRLIYYSQIVNDFQKGDIAEGYSVSREKKESFPLTVTSAQKNPTAFYLCASSISLVTGDYGYTFGSGTRLTVV.

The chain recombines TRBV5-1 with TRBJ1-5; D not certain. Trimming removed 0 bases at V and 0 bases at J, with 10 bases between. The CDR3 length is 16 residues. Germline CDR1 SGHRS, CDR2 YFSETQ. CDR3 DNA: TGCGCCAGCAGCTTGGGCTACGGGAGTAGCAATCAGCCCCAGCATTTT. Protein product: CASSLGYGSSNQPQHF.

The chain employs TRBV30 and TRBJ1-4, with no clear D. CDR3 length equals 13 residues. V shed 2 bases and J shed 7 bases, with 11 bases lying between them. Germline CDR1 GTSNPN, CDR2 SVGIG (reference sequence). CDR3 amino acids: CAWSNGVGEKLFF. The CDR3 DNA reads TGTGCCTGGAGTAACGGGGTCGGTGAAAAACTGTTTTTT.

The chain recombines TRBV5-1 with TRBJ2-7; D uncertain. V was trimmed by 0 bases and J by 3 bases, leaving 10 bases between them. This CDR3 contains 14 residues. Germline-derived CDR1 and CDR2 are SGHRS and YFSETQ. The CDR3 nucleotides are TGCGCCAGCAGCTTGGCCCTACAGAGCTACGAGCAGTACTTC. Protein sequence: CASSLALQSYEQYF. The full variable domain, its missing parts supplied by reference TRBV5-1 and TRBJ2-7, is KAGVTQTPRYLIKTRGQQVTLSCSPISGHRSVSWYQQTPGQGLQFLFEYFSETQRNKGNFPGRFSGRQFSNSRSEMNVSTLELGDSALYLCASSLALQSYEQYFGPGTRLTVT.

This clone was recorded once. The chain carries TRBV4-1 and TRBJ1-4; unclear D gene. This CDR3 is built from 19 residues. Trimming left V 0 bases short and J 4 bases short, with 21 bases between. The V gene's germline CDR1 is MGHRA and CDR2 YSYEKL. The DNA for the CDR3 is TGCGCCAGCAGCCAAGACGAGGGTCTGGCATTCTCTATTAATGAAAAACTGTTTTTT. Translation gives CASSQDEGLAFSINEKLFF.

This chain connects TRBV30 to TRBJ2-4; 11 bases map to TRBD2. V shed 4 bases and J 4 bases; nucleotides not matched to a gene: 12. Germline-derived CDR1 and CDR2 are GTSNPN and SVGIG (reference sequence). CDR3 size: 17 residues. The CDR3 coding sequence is TGTGCCTGGATCCCAGGGCTAGCGGGGGGATCAAAAAACATTCAGTACTTC. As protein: CAWIPGLAGGSKNIQYF.

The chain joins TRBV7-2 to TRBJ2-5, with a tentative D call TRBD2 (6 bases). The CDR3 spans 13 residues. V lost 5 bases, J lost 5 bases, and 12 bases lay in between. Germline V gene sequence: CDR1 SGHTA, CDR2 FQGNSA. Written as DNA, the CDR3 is TGTGCCAGCAGCCTTGGGACTTCGGAGACCCAGTACTTC. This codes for CASSLGTSETQYF.

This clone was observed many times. The CDR3 loop is CASSDVGDYEQYF. CDR3 DNA sequence: TGTGCCAGCAGTGACGTGGGGGACTACGAGCAGTACTTC. The chain couples TRBV2 to TRBJ2-7; D may correspond to TRBD1 or TRBD2 (5 bases each). V was shortened by 3 bases and J by 3 bases, with 9 bases between the two germline ends. Germline-derived CDR1 and CDR2 are SNHLY and FYNNEI. The CDR3 is 13 amino acids.